The 18 T cell receptor beta chains given below trace back to one sample, sequenced in a study of a mutant IDH1 vaccine in newly diagnosed glioma. Time point specified: week 35, safety follow-up. The vaccine gave 300 ug of a 20-mer mutant IDH1 peptide subcutaneously per dose. No antigen has been assigned to these receptors. Measured with immunoSEQ multiplex PCR; TCRdb has only the in-frame clones, and not every one. The table includes about 33,000 clones, roughly 77% detected once. This material consisted of PBMCs, taken from a glioma patient whose treatment included an IDH1 peptide vaccine. Receptors were obtained from a man aged 35-49 years with glioma. Some clones in this sample may be carry-over from other donors' samples.

This clone was counted only a few times. This chain uses TRBV5-8 with TRBJ2-2; D call uncertain. V was shortened by 6 bases and J by 6 bases, with 15 bases between the two germline ends. CDR1 and CDR2 (germline): SGHTS, YDEGEE. This CDR3 comprises 14 residues. The CDR3, as DNA: TGTGCCAGCACCACTTTCGTAGGGTCCGGGGAGCTGTTTTTT. Its protein is CASTTFVGSGELFF. The whole variable domain, remainder taken from reference TRBV5-8 and TRBJ2-2, is EAGVTQSPTHLIKTRGQQATLRCSPISGHTSVYWYQQALGLGLQFLLWYDEGEERNRGNFPPRFSGRQFPNYSSELNVNALELEDSALYLCASTTFVGSGELFFGEGSRLTVL.

The rearrangement links TRBV12-5 to TRBJ1-5; D not certain. V was shortened by 3 bases and J by 0 bases, with 9 bases between the two germline ends. The CDR3 extends over 15 amino acids. Germline assignment: CDR1 LGHNT and CDR2 FRNRAP. The CDR3 DNA sequence: TGTGCTAGTGGTTTATCCTTCGGTAGCAATCAGCCCCAGCATTTT. Translated: CASGLSFGSNQPQHF.

This rearrangement joins TRBV2 to TRBJ1-1; 7 positions agree with TRBD1. The germline V gene encodes CDR1 SNHLY and CDR2 FYNNEI. The CDR3 is made up of 12 amino acids. V was pared by 11 bases and J by 3 bases, with 6 bases of the junction left unmatched. The CDR3: CAGGTEYTEAFF. CDR3 DNA: TGTGCCGGGGGGACAGAATACACTGAAGCTTTCTTT. Using reference TRBV2 and TRBJ1-1 for the parts outside the CDR3, the full variable domain is EPEVTQTPSHQVTQMGQEVILRCVPISNHLYFYWYRQILGQKVEFLVSFYNNEISEKSEIFDDQFSVERPDGSNFTLKIRSTKLEDSAMYFCAGGTEYTEAFFGQGTRLTVV.

The rearrangement links TRBV7-6 to TRBJ1-2, with a weak D call TRBD1 (5 bases). The CDR3 is made up of 15 amino acids. Germline V CDR1 and CDR2: SGHVS, FNYEAQ. The V gene lost 4 bases and the J gene lost 1 base, with 13 bases spanning the gap. CDR3 bases: TGTGCCAGCAGCTCCGGACACGGAGATAACTATGGCTACACCTTC. Translated: CASSSGHGDNYGYTF.

The chain carries TRBV7-8 and TRBJ1-4; D uncertain. The germline V and J ends were trimmed by 8 bases and 1 base, with 5 bases remaining between them. The CDR3 is made up of 12 amino acids. Germline CDR1 and CDR2: SGHVS and FQNEAQ. Here the CDR3 DNA reads TGTGCCAGCGGTGGAACTAATGAAAAACTGTTTTTT. This codes for CASGGTNEKLFF.

The V call is TRBV6-6, the J call TRBJ2-1; TRBD1 matches 10 bases. The germline V gene has CDR1 MNHNY and CDR2 SVGAGI (reference sequence). CDR3 length: 16 amino acids. The junction had 13 bases not matched to a gene; V was cut back by 5 bases and J by 9 bases. This CDR3 reads CASSPPGQGTAGEQFF. CDR3 in DNA: TGTGCCAGCAGTCCTCCGGGACAGGGGACGGCCGGTGAGCAGTTCTTC.

The J gene is TRBJ2-1, the V gene TRBV5-6, with TRBD2 matching 11 bases. CDR1 SGHDT and CDR2 YYEEEE come from the germline V gene. The length of the CDR3 is 16 residues. V gave up 5 bases and J gave up 8 bases; unmatched junction bases: 12. CDR3 DNA: TGTGCCAGCAGACCCTGGAGTAGCGGGGGGGCCCATGAGCAGTTCTTC. Protein: CASRPWSSGGAHEQFF.

CDR3 amino acids: CASSPQLSNQPQHF. CDR3 sequence (DNA): TGTGCCAGCTCACCGCAACTATCTAATCAGCCCCAGCATTTT. V gene TRBV18 combines with J gene TRBJ1-5; D not resolved. Deletions cut 3 bases from V and 4 bases from J, with 10 bases between. The CDR3 extends over 14 amino acids. Germline lookup yields CDR1 KGHSH and CDR2 LQKENI.

The chain employs TRBV4-2 and TRBJ2-7, with D possibly TRBD1 on 5 matching bases. Germline CDR1 reads LGHNA; CDR2 reads YNFKEQ. This CDR3 has 14 amino acids. V dropped 0 bases and J dropped 6 bases, with 12 bases sitting between them. DNA for the CDR3: TGTGCCAGCAGCCAAGATACAGGTTTTGGCGAGCAGTACTTC. This codes for CASSQDTGFGEQYF.

Only one count was recorded for this clone. The CDR3 reads CAITTGDIGNTIYF. In DNA form, the CDR3 reads TGTGCCATCACTACAGGGGACATCGGAAACACCATATATTTT. This chain connects TRBV10-3 to TRBJ1-3; 7 nucleotides line up with TRBD1. With V trimmed by 7 bases and J by 4 bases, 7 bases remained unmatched. The CDR3 consists of 14 residues. CDR1 and CDR2 (germline): ENHRY, SYGVKD.

The chain couples TRBV14 to TRBJ1-4; D ambiguous. The CDR3 contains 13 residues. The germline V gene has CDR1 SGHDN and CDR2 FVKESK. The V and J ends lost 3 bases and 7 bases respectively, with 9 bases between them. The DNA for the CDR3 is TGTGCCAGCAGCCAGGGCTTCGGTGAAAAACTGTTTTTT. The encoded protein is CASSQGFGEKLFF. The full variable domain, its missing parts supplied by reference TRBV14 and TRBJ1-4, is EAGVTQFPSHSVIEKGQTVTLRCDPISGHDNLYWYRRVMGKEIKFLLHFVKESKQDESGMPNNRFLAERTGGTYSTLKVQPAELEDSGVYFCASSQGFGEKLFFGSGTQLSVL.

This clone appeared a single time. The genes are TRBV19 and TRBJ1-1, with unresolved D. The CDR3 totals 11 residues. The V end was cut by 11 bases, the J end by 1 base, with 8 bases between. Germline CDR1 LNHDA, CDR2 SQIVND (reference sequence). DNA of the CDR3: TGTGCCGTACGGGAGAACACTGAAGCTTTCTTT. This encodes CAVRENTEAFF.

This clone was observed a few times. The chain uses TRBV19 and TRBJ1-2, with D perhaps matching TRBD1 (5 bases). Per the germline V gene, CDR1 is LNHDA and CDR2 is SQIVND (reference sequence). V was pared by 5 bases and J by 3 bases, with 16 bases between. The CDR3 runs 15 residues. The DNA for the CDR3 is TGTGCCAGTAGTGCACGGGTGTGGGGACACTATGGCTACACCTTC. This encodes CASSARVWGHYGYTF.

The V call is TRBV5-1, the J call TRBJ1-5, with 7 bases that match TRBD1. Germline assignment: CDR1 SGHRS and CDR2 YFSETQ. The CDR3 consists of 16 residues. V lost 2 bases to trimming and J lost 0 bases; unmatched junction nucleotides: 5. CDR3 sequence (DNA): TGCGCCAGCAGCTTATCCGGGACAGATAGCAATCAGCCCCAGCATTTT. This encodes CASSLSGTDSNQPQHF.

The chain links TRBV18 to TRBJ2-3; 8 positions agree with TRBD1. V lost 3 bases and J lost 4; bases outside the gene matches: 6. Germline-derived CDR1 and CDR2 are KGHSH and LQKENI. The CDR3 contains 15 residues. CDR3 in amino acids: CASSPFQGAADTQYF. As DNA, the CDR3 is TGTGCCAGCTCACCTTTTCAGGGGGCGGCAGATACGCAGTATTTT. Full variable domain (rest looked up from reference TRBV18 and TRBJ2-3): NAGVMQNPRHLVRRRGQEARLRCSPMKGHSHVYWYRQLPEEGLKFMVYLQKENIIDESGMPKERFSAEFPKEGPSILRIQQVVRGDSAAYFCASSPFQGAADTQYFGPGTRLTVL.

This chain connects TRBV7-3 to TRBJ2-1; no clear D. The germline V gene encodes CDR1 SGHTA and CDR2 FQGTGA. The CDR3 loop spans 16 amino acids. Between the trimmed V and J ends, which lost 7 bases and 0 bases, there was a span of 16 bases. CDR3 in DNA: TGTGCCAGCATCCTCGTCACGGCGAGCTCCTACAATGAGCAGTTCTTC. The encoded protein is CASILVTASSYNEQFF.

Regarding this clone: A junction boundary mismatches the germline segment, possibly from a read error. The V call is TRBV2, the J call TRBJ1-6, with D possibly being TRBD1 (6 bases). The CDR3 extends over 13 amino acids. Germline V CDR1 and CDR2: SNHLY, FYNNEI. CDR3 sequence: CASSEAPGAGIDF. The CDR3 nucleotides are TGTGCCAGCAGTGAAGCGCCGGGGGCGGGGATCGACTTT.

This clone occurred a few times. The chain recombines TRBV4-2 with TRBJ1-1; TRBD1 agrees at 7 bases. CDR3 length: 16 residues. CDR1 and CDR2 (germline): LGHNA, YNFKEQ. V lost 0 bases to trimming and J lost 0 bases; unmatched junction nucleotides: 4. The CDR3 nucleotides read TGTGCCAGCAGCCAAGACCCGGGACAGTTGAACACTGAAGCTTTCTTT. Its translation: CASSQDPGQLNTEAFF.